These T cell receptor beta chains were read from a single sample in a study of blood T cell repertoires in COVID-19. Only in-frame clones appear in the TCRdb table, and some are missing; sequencing was by immunoSEQ multiplex PCR. Here the sample spans about 72,000 clones, approximately 89% being singletons. Sequencing was done on a sample of peripheral blood. All receptors come from an older woman with acute or convalescent COVID-19. The CDR3 runs from the conserved cysteine through the conserved F or W. Each record gives: clone size, CDR3 length, J gene, D gene, V gene, CDR3 DNA, CDR3 protein. The D gene is left open where the match is weak. Clone sizes are given selectively: once, few, many, or a class where the clone is expanded.

>few|13|TRBJ1-5|.|TRBV19
TGTGCCAGTACCGATGCCGGTAATCAGCCCCAGCATTTT
CASTDAGNQPQHF
>.|13|TRBJ2-7|.|TRBV5-1
TGCGCCAGCAGCTTGGCAGGGGAGGGGGAGCAGTACTTC
CASSLAGEGEQYF
>.|15|TRBJ1-3|.|TRBV29-1
TGCAGCGTTGAAGATCCGAGGGTAGCTGGAAACACCATATATTTT
CSVEDPRVAGNTIYF
>.|15|TRBJ1-2|.|TRBV18
TGTGCCAGCTCTCCCCGGGACAAGGAATTCTATGGCTACACCTTC
CASSPRDKEFYGYTF
>.|14|TRBJ2-4|.|TRBV7-2
TGTGCCAGCAAAGGCGGCCTAGCCAAAAACATTCAGTACTTC
CASKGGLAKNIQYF
>.|13|TRBJ1-2|.|TRBV6-5
TGTGCCACCAACCGGGGGGACGTGAATGGCTACACCTTC
CATNRGDVNGYTF
>.|16|TRBJ1-2|TRBD1|TRBV7-3
TGTGCCAGCAGCTCCACCCCCGGGACAGGGAACTATGGCTACACCTTC
CASSSTPGTGNYGYTF
>.|16|TRBJ1-3|.|TRBV15
TGTGCCACCAGCAGAGATAGAGGGAGCTCTGGAAACACCATATATTTT
CATSRDRGSSGNTIYF
>.|15|TRBJ1-6|TRBD1|TRBV25-1
TGTGCCAGCAGTCCCCCGGACAGGGATAATTCACCCCTCCACTTT
CASSPPDRDNSPLHF
>.|17|TRBJ1-4|.|TRBV14
TGTGCCAGCAGCCCCGGATGGGGGGTTGCCACTAATGAAAAACTGTTTTTT
CASSPGWGVATNEKLFF
>once|15|TRBJ2-1|TRBD2|TRBV27
TGTGCCAGCAGTTTAGAACGGGGGGGTTACAATGAGCAGTTCTTC
CASSLERGGYNEQFF
>.|16|TRBJ2-3|.|TRBV24-1
TGTGCCACCAGTGATTCGGGGAGGTCAGTGACAGATACGCAGTATTTT
CATSDSGRSVTDTQYF
>.|14|TRBJ1-2|TRBD1|TRBV24-1
TGTGCCACCAGTGATACCGGACAGGGCTATGGCTACACCTTC
CATSDTGQGYGYTF
>.|12|TRBJ1-1|.|TRBV5-1
TGCGCCAGCAGCTTGAGGGGCACTGAAGCTTTCTTT
CASSLRGTEAFF
>.|16|TRBJ2-3|.|TRBV11-2
TGTGCCAGCGGGAGGTTGCGGGGGCGCACCACAGATACGCAGTATTTT
CASGRLRGRTTDTQYF
>once|15|TRBJ1-1|TRBD1|TRBV5-1
TGCGCCAGCAGCTTGGTGGGACAGGGTCGGAGTGAAGCTTTCTTT
CASSLVGQGRSEAFF
>.|16|TRBJ1-1|TRBD1|TRBV10-3
TGTGCCATCAGTGAAGGCGGGACAGGGAGAAACACTGAAGCTTTCTTT
CAISEGGTGRNTEAFF
>.|13|TRBJ2-1|.|TRBV7-7
TGTGCCAGCAGTTCAAGCTACGGCAATGAGCAGTTCTTC
CASSSSYGNEQFF
>.|13|TRBJ2-1|.|TRBV6-6
TGTGCCAGCAGTTTCCTCGGGGTTAATGAGCAGTTCTTC
CASSFLGVNEQFF
>once|13|TRBJ1-2|.|TRBV6-5
TGTGCCAGCAGTCGAGGCCCTAACTATGGCTACACCTTC
CASSRGPNYGYTF
>.|15|TRBJ1-1|TRBD1|TRBV5-6
TGTGCCAGCAGCTTAGACAGGGCCTGGAGTTCAGAAGCTTTCTTT
CASSLDRAWSSEAFF
>.|12|TRBJ1-1|.|TRBV12-3/TRBV12-4
TGTGCCAGCAGCAGGACAGCAGGTGAAGCTTTCTTT
CASSRTAGEAFF
>.|16|TRBJ2-7|TRBD1|TRBV28
TGTGCCAGCAGTACGTTAAGGGGGCTGTCCTCCTACGAGCAGTACTTC
CASSTLRGLSSYEQYF
>.|12|TRBJ1-2|.|TRBV20-1
TGCAGTGCTAGTCGGGGAGACTATGGCTACACCTTC
CSASRGDYGYTF
>few|15|TRBJ1-1|TRBD1|TRBV10-2
TGCGCCAGCAGCTTCGGGACAGTTGATTCCACTGAAGCTTTCTTT
CASSFGTVDSTEAFF
>few|17|TRBJ2-2|TRBD2|TRBV10-2
TGCGCCAGCAGTGAGTCTTCTGTAGCGGGGGGGCCCGGGGAGCTGTTTTTT
CASSESSVAGGPGELFF
>few|16|TRBJ2-6|.|TRBV2
TGTGCCAGCAGTGATACCAGGCCCTCTGGGGCCAACGTCCTGACTTTC
CASSDTRPSGANVLTF
>.|18|TRBJ2-6|TRBD1|TRBV13
TGTGCCAGCAGCTATATTACAGGGGGACCAATTGGGGCCAACGTCCTGACTTTC
CASSYITGGPIGANVLTF
>.|19|TRBJ2-6|.|TRBV4-1
TGCGCCAGCAGCCAAAGAGACGGCGGATTAGTCTCTGGGGCCAACGTCCTGACTTTC
CASSQRDGGLVSGANVLTF